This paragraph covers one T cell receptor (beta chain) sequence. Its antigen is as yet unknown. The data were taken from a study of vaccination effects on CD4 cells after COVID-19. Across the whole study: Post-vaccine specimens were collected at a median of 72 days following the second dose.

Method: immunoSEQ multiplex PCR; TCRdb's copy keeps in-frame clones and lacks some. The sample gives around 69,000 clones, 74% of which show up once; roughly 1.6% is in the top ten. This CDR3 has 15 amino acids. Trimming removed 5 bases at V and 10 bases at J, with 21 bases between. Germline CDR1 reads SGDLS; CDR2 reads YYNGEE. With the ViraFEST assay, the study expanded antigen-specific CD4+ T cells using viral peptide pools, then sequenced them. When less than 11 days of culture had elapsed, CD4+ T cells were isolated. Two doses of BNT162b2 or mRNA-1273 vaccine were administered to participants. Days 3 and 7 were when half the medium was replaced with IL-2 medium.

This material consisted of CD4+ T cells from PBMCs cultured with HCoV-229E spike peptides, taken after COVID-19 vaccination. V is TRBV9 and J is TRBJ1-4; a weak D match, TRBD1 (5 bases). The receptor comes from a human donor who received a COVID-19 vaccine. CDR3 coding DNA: TGTGCCAGCAGTGCGGGACCGCCGTGGGTCGGAAAACTGTTTTTT. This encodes CASSAGPPWVGKLFF. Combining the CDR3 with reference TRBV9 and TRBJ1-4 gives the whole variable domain DSGVTQTPKHLITATGQRVTLRCSPRSGDLSVYWYQQSLDQGLQFLIQYYNGEERAKGNILERFSAQQFPDLHSELNLSSLELGDSALYFCASSAGPPWVGKLFFGSGTQLSVL.